A single sample gave rise to the 25 T cell receptor beta chains below, sequenced in a study of T cells in Graves' hyperthyroidism and ophthalmopathy. Amplification of TCR beta CDR3 regions used RNA as the template. The HTBI primer set was used in a first-round RT-PCR of the TCR CDR3. One entry per CDR3 protein results from TCRdb running MiXCR on the multiplex PCR reads. The sample has a few hundred thousand distinct CDR3 sequences, approximately 14% seen once. The sample taken for sequencing was blood. These TCRs come from a woman in her 30s with Graves' hyperthyroidism.

This clonotype was observed many times. CDR3 residues: CASSLGNRVGSPLHF. DNA for the CDR3: TGCGCCAGCAGCTTGGGGAACAGGGTTGGATCACCCCTCCACTTT. The gene calls are TRBV5-1 and TRBJ1-6; the D gene is possibly TRBD1 (6 bases). Trimming cost V 0 bases and J 10 bases, with 14 bases left between them. The CDR3 is 15 residues long. Germline CDR1 SGHRS, CDR2 YFSETQ.

Only one count was recorded for this clonotype. V and J are TRBV12-3 or TRBV12-4 and TRBJ1-5, with 8 bases identical to TRBD1. V trimming: 1 base; J trimming: 5 bases; junction bases outside the gene matches: 13. This CDR3 spans 18 amino acids. CDR3 in amino acids: CASSLGTGIVGADQPQHF. The DNA of the CDR3 is TGTGCCAGCAGTTTAGGGACAGGGATAGTTGGGGCAGATCAGCCCCAGCATTTT.

This clonotype was seen many times. V is TRBV12-3 or TRBV12-4 and J is TRBJ2-3; 10 bases line up with TRBD2. This CDR3 is built from 17 residues. J lost 6 bases, V lost 5 bases, and 14 bases had no gene match. In nucleotides, the CDR3 is TGTGCCAGCAGTGATATGTCCAGACTAGCGGGCCGGGATACGCAGTATTTT. It is translated as CASSDMSRLAGRDTQYF.

CDR3 DNA sequence: TGTGCCAGCAAGTACCACCCCATCAGTGAAAGCTCCTACAATGAGCAGTTCTTC. It encodes CASKYHPISESSYNEQFF. The chain combines TRBV6-7 with TRBJ2-1, with no clear D. TRBV6-7 is annotated as an ORF whose role is uncertain. The ends were cut back, 7 bases at V and 0 bases at J, with 22 bases in the middle. The CDR3 extends over 18 amino acids.

There are a few counts of this clonotype. The rearrangement joins TRBV7-2 to TRBJ1-2, with 8 positions matching TRBD1. The CDR3 totals 14 residues. The germline V gene has CDR1 SGHTA and CDR2 FQGNSA. Losses at the gene ends were 4 bases for V and 7 bases for J; bases not matched to a gene: 8. The CDR3 region is CASSSDSQGGGYTF. CDR3 nucleotides: TGTGCCAGCAGCTCAGACTCACAGGGGGGTGGCTACACCTTC. The full variable domain, with the rest looked up from reference TRBV7-2 and TRBJ1-2, is GAGVSQSPSNKVTEKGKDVELRCDPISGHTALYWYRQSLGQGLEFLIYFQGNSAPDKSGLPSDRFSAERTGGSVSTLTIQRTQQEDSAVYLCASSSDSQGGGYTFGSGTRLTVV.

J is TRBJ1-6 and V is TRBV6-2 or TRBV6-3; TRBD1 agrees at 10 bases. Germline loops: CDR1 MNHEY, CDR2 SVGEGT. The J segment lost 7 bases and the V segment lost 7 bases, leaving 7 bases of the junction unmatched. The CDR3 sequence is 15 residues long. CDR3 bases: TGTGCCAGCAACCGACCGGGACAGGGGAATTCACCCCTCCACTTT. Its translation is CASNRPGQGNSPLHF.

The V and J genes are TRBV12-3 or TRBV12-4 and TRBJ1-2; 9 bases fit TRBD1. The CDR3 sequence is 13 residues long. With V trimmed by 5 bases and J by 8 bases, 6 bases remained unmatched. CDR3 amino acids: CASSAGQGIGYTF. CDR3 sequence (DNA): TGTGCCAGCAGTGCGGGACAGGGAATCGGCTACACCTTC.

The chain carries TRBV24-1 and TRBJ2-7; TRBD2 matches 14 bases. V lost 3 bases, J lost 2 bases, and 20 bases stayed unmatched. The CDR3 spans 22 residues. Germline V gene data show CDR1 as KGHDR and CDR2 as SFDVKD. CDR3 DNA sequence: TGTGCCACCAGTGATATAGCCCGACTAGCGGGAGGGGACGGAGATAGCGCCTACGAGCAGTACTTC. Translating it yields CATSDIARLAGGDGDSAYEQYF.

V gene TRBV12-3 or TRBV12-4 combines with J gene TRBJ2-2; D is ambiguous. The CDR3 contains 13 residues. V lost 7 bases and J 4 bases, leaving 10 bases between the germline ends. Here the CDR3 reads CASTRQATGELFF. CDR3 sequence (DNA): TGTGCCAGCACGAGGCAGGCCACCGGGGAGCTGTTTTTT.

The sample holds many counts of this clonotype. In DNA, the CDR3 is TGTGCCACCAGTGATTCCCACGGTGTGGGTAATGAGCAGTTCTTC. It specifies CATSDSHGVGNEQFF. The rearrangement links TRBV24-1 to TRBJ2-1; no definite D call. The CDR3 runs to 15 residues. The V and J ends lost 2 bases and 7 bases respectively, with 14 bases between them. The germline gives CDR1 KGHDR, CDR2 SFDVKD.

This clonotype was detected ten times or more. The rearrangement joins TRBV5-6 to TRBJ1-2; D perhaps matches TRBD1 (5 bases). In germline, CDR1 is SGHDT, CDR2 YYEEEE. The CDR3 contains 14 residues. V lost 0 bases and J 4 bases, leaving 10 bases between the germline ends. The CDR3 region has the DNA TGTGCCAGCAGCTTGGGGGACCCAACCTATGGCTACACCTTC. Residues: CASSLGDPTYGYTF.

On this clonotype itself: One junction end disagrees with the germline gene, perhaps due to a read error. This chain connects TRBV5-1 to TRBJ2-7; possible D gene TRBD2, 5 bases. The CDR3 runs to 12 residues. CDR1 and CDR2 from the germline V gene are SGHRS and YFSETQ. CDR3 loop: CASNLAGDEQYF. The CDR3 bases are TGCGCCAGCAACTTGGCCGGGGACGAGCAGTACTTC.

This CDR3 reads CAILGLAASTDTQYF. In DNA, the CDR3 is TGTGCCATCCTCGGACTAGCGGCTAGCACAGATACGCAGTATTTT. V is TRBV2 and J is TRBJ2-3; 10 bases match TRBD2. The germline V gene has CDR1 SNHLY and CDR2 FYNNEI. This CDR3 region has 15 residues. The junction had 7 bases not matched to a gene; V was cut back by 10 bases and J by 0 bases.

The chain has TRBV10-3 and TRBJ2-7, with 10 nucleotides matching TRBD1. The CDR3 totals 15 residues. The J segment lost 4 bases and the V segment lost 3 bases, leaving 6 bases of the junction unmatched. Per germline, CDR1 ENHRY and CDR2 SYGVKD. The CDR3 protein is CAISEPGQGVYEQYF. CDR3 in DNA: TGTGCCATCAGTGAACCAGGACAGGGGGTGTACGAGCAGTACTTC.

The CDR3 nucleotides are TGCAGCGTTGAGGACGACAGGGAAAGGGGCTACGAGCAGTACTTC. Amino acids: CSVEDDRERGYEQYF. The gene calls are TRBV29-1 and TRBJ2-7, with TRBD1 matching 7 bases. V trimming: 3 bases; J trimming: 3 bases; junction bases outside the gene matches: 11. This CDR3 contains 15 residues. CDR1 and CDR2 from the germline V gene are SQVTM and ANQGSEA.

The chain combines TRBV6-2 or TRBV6-3 with TRBJ1-1, with 9 bases fitting TRBD1. Germline CDR1 and CDR2: MNHEY and SVGEGT. The J segment lost 4 bases and the V segment lost 6 bases, leaving 6 bases of the junction unmatched. The CDR3 is 14 amino acids. The CDR3 reads CASRPRQGGTEAFF. CDR3 DNA: TGTGCCAGCAGGCCCCGACAGGGGGGCACTGAAGCTTTCTTT.

This clonotype was recorded many times. The chain links TRBV30 to TRBJ1-2; D is uncertain. CDR1 GTSNPN and CDR2 SVGIG come from the germline V gene (reference sequence). Trimming removed 0 bases at V and 8 bases at J, with 7 bases between. This CDR3 is built from 11 residues. The CDR3 spells CAWSVRGGYTF. In DNA form, the CDR3 reads TGTGCCTGGAGTGTACGCGGAGGCTACACCTTC.

This clonotype was observed many times. The rearrangement uses TRBV6-2 or TRBV6-3 and TRBJ2-7; 7 nucleotides agree with TRBD1. Germline loops: CDR1 MNHEY, CDR2 SVGEGT. Germline trimming cut 6 bases from V and 1 base from J; bases unmatched to any gene: 9. CDR3 length equals 15 residues. CDR3 sequence: CASRDQTGRSYEQYF. In DNA form, the CDR3 reads TGTGCCAGCAGGGACCAGACAGGGAGATCCTACGAGCAGTACTTC.

J is TRBJ2-1 and V is TRBV10-2; 11 bases agree with TRBD2. This CDR3 contains 15 residues. Germline CDR1 is WSHSY and CDR2 is SAAADI. V lost 7 bases, J lost 6 bases, and 8 bases stayed unmatched. Here the CDR3 reads CASTTLAGAPNEQFF. For the CDR3, the DNA is TGCGCCAGCACGACACTAGCGGGAGCCCCCAATGAGCAGTTCTTC.

The rearrangement joins TRBV18 to TRBJ2-1, with D unresolved. The V and J ends lost 3 bases and 5 bases respectively, with 26 bases between them. Germline loops: CDR1 KGHSH, CDR2 LQKENI. The CDR3 runs to 19 residues. CDR3 residues: CASSPTRSFVSLTHNEQFF. The CDR3 nucleotides are TGTGCCAGCTCACCCACAAGGTCTTTTGTCAGTCTGACTCACAATGAGCAGTTCTTC. Based on the CDR3 plus reference TRBV18 and TRBJ2-1, the full variable domain is NAGVMQNPRHLVRRRGQEARLRCSPMKGHSHVYWYRQLPEEGLKFMVYLQKENIIDESGMPKERFSAEFPKEGPSILRIQQVVRGDSAAYFCASSPTRSFVSLTHNEQFFGPGTRLTVL.

This clonotype appeared many times. The chain recombines TRBV27 with TRBJ2-1; 8 positions match TRBD2. The V segment lost 8 bases and the J segment 7 bases; nucleotides outside the gene matches: 7. The germline CDR1 and CDR2 sequences are MNHEY and SMNVEV (reference sequence). The CDR3 extends over 13 amino acids. The DNA of the CDR3 is TGTGCCAGCTACCGAGCGGGAGTGAATGAGCAGTTCTTC. Protein: CASYRAGVNEQFF.

The rearrangement joins TRBV28 to TRBJ2-1; 9 bases are a match to TRBD1. This CDR3 spans 16 amino acids. V trimming: 8 bases; J trimming: 6 bases; junction bases outside the gene matches: 14. Germline CDR1 reads MDHEN; CDR2 reads SYDVKM. Written as DNA, the CDR3 is TGTGCCAGCTCTCAGTTGGCGGGACAGGGCCCCAATGAGCAGTTCTTC. Residues: CASSQLAGQGPNEQFF.

This clonotype was seen many times. The chain carries TRBV20-1 and TRBJ1-1, with 7 bases aligning to TRBD1. CDR3 length equals 13 residues. V lost 6 bases to trimming and J lost 5 bases; unmatched junction nucleotides: 9. Germline values: CDR1 DFQATT, CDR2 SNEGSKA (reference sequence). For the CDR3, the DNA is TGCAGTGCCGACAGGGAAGGGGGAACTGAAGCTTTCTTT. It translates to CSADREGGTEAFF.

In regard to this clonotype: A much bigger clone sits one base away, suggesting this may be a read error. The CDR3 protein is CASSDAGTGGNQPQHF. CDR3 coding DNA: TGTGCCAGCAGTGATGCCGGGACAGGGGGCAATCAGCCCCAGCATTTT. This chain connects TRBV27 to TRBJ1-5, with 10 nucleotides matching TRBD1. Germline CDR1 is MNHEY and CDR2 is SMNVEV (reference sequence). This CDR3 comprises 16 residues. J lost 2 bases, V lost 5 bases, and 6 bases had no gene match.

This clonotype showed up many times. CDR3 nucleotides: TGTGCCAGCAGCTGGGGGACTAGCGGTTACAATGAGCAGTTCTTC. This gives the protein CASSWGTSGYNEQFF. The rearrangement links TRBV5-5 to TRBJ2-1; the match to TRBD2 covers 11 bases. V was pared by 3 bases and J by 4 bases, with 3 bases of the junction left unmatched. This CDR3 is 15 amino acids long. Germline-derived CDR1 and CDR2 are SGHKS and YYEKEE (reference sequence).